This TCR beta chain is drawn from a study of cytomegalovirus exposure and HLA in healthy donors. Study-wide findings and caveats: The study reported that TCR beta sequences accurately predicted HLA-A and HLA-B alleles in most subjects. Upon later analysis, HLA-associated TCR beta chains proved more clonally expanded than other, equally common chains. In vitro data verified a few CMV-associated chains as specific for CMV antigens.

In the case of this clone: What it binds is unknown.

PCR employed 60 Vbeta and 13 Jbeta primers. Clones were sequenced by immunoSEQ multiplex PCR, and TCRdb holds only the in-frame ones, with some missing. The table lists nearly 95,000 clones, more than 70% of them singletons. J lost 9 bases, V lost 1 base, and 9 bases had no gene match. This CDR3 is 16 amino acids long. CDR1 and CDR2 (germline): SGHTA, FQGNSA. The chain combines TRBV7-2 with TRBJ2-1; 10 bases align to TRBD2. This clonotype was obtained from a woman aged 40 to 50 in good health and CMV-seronegative. Specimen: PBMCs. CDR3 loop: CASSLGASGGSSEQFF. CDR3 in DNA: TGTGCCAGCAGCTTAGGGGCTAGCGGGGGATCAAGTGAGCAGTTCTTC.